The 18 T cell receptor beta chains below were found in one sample sequenced in a study of beta chain features in type 1 diabetes. The investigators reverse transcribed all of the isolated RNA, so they sequenced expressed TCRB transcripts. Sequenced by immunoSEQ multiplex PCR; TCRdb stores in-frame clones only, minus some. The table shows about 410,000 clones, with over 11% occurring only once. Sequences were obtained from naive CD4+ T cells from blood. These receptors were taken from a man aged 30 to 39 in good health.

The V and J genes are TRBV29-1 and TRBJ2-3; weak D call: TRBD2 (6 bases). Trimming cost V 7 bases and J 6 bases, with 20 bases left between them. The length of the CDR3 is 14 residues. Germline CDR1 is SQVTM and CDR2 is ANQGSEA. CDR3 residues: CSAILGDWGDTQYF. The CDR3 DNA reads TGCAGCGCCATATTGGGGGACTGGGGGGATACGCAGTATTTT.

This clone occurred a few times. The J gene is TRBJ2-5, the V gene TRBV11-3; D possibly matches TRBD1 or TRBD2 (5 bases each). Germline V gene sequence: CDR1 SGHNT, CDR2 YENEEA. CDR3 length: 14 amino acids. V lost 0 bases to trimming and J lost 4 bases, with 9 bases between them. The CDR3: CASSLDAGRETQYF. CDR3 coding DNA: TGTGCCAGCAGCTTAGATGCAGGGAGAGAGACCCAGTACTTC.

Only a few counts were recorded for this clone. The chain recombines TRBV25-1 with TRBJ1-5; D remains ambiguous. The germline gives CDR1 MGHDK, CDR2 SYGVNS. Trimming took off 2 bases at V and 3 bases at J, with 8 bases between the two ends. The CDR3 totals 14 residues. The CDR3 region has the DNA TGTGCCAGCAGTGAAGTAAGGGCCAATCAGCCCCAGCATTTT. It codes for CASSEVRANQPQHF.

V gene TRBV5-4 combines with J gene TRBJ2-1; D remains unclear. The CDR3 spans 15 residues. With 0 bases removed from V and 0 bases from J, the gap between germline ends came to 7 bases. CDR1 and CDR2 (germline): SGHNT, YYREEE (reference sequence). This CDR3 reads CASSLDLSSYNEQFF. CDR3 coding DNA: TGTGCCAGCAGCTTGGATCTGAGCTCCTACAATGAGCAGTTCTTC.

The V gene is TRBV2, the J gene TRBJ2-5; D is undetermined. Trimming pared 8 bases from V and 5 bases from J, leaving 9 bases between. Per germline, CDR1 SNHLY and CDR2 FYNNEI. The CDR3 spans 11 residues. In DNA form, the CDR3 reads TGTGCCAGCCTTCGTTGGGAGACCCAGTACTTC. Its translation: CASLRWETQYF.

This clone was seen a few times. The chain has TRBV7-8 and TRBJ2-7; D assignment may be TRBD1 or TRBD2 (6 bases each). This CDR3 comprises 14 residues. With 1 base removed from V and 5 bases from J, the gap between germline ends came to 12 bases. Germline CDR1 and CDR2: SGHVS and FQNEAQ. CDR3 sequence reads: CASSLVGGRNEQYV. Written as DNA, the CDR3 is TGTGCCAGCAGCTTAGTAGGGGGGAGGAACGAGCAGTACGTC.

The chain has TRBV7-8 and TRBJ2-1; possibly TRBD2 for D (7 bases). V lost 8 bases to trimming and J lost 1 base, with 12 bases between them. There are 14 residues in the CDR3. The germline V gene encodes CDR1 SGHVS and CDR2 FQNEAQ. The CDR3 spells CASSRGASYNEQFF. The CDR3 coding sequence is TGTGCCAGCTCACGGGGGGCATCCTACAATGAGCAGTTCTTC.

The chain uses TRBV7-9 and TRBJ1-2, with D unclear. Germline loops: CDR1 SEHNR, CDR2 FQNEAQ (reference sequence). Trimming took 5 bases from V and 8 from J, leaving 18 bases between them. This CDR3 has 14 amino acids. CDR3 protein: CASSPSLGPAGYTF. The CDR3 nucleotides read TGTGCCAGCAGCCCATCCCTAGGGCCGGCGGGCTACACCTTC.

J is TRBJ2-1 and V is TRBV4-3, with 8 bases matching TRBD2. This CDR3 is built from 15 residues. V shed 4 bases and J 4 bases; nucleotides not matched to a gene: 6. The germline V gene encodes CDR1 LGHNA and CDR2 YSLEER. The CDR3 nucleotides are TGCGCCAGCAGCCGTCCTCGCGGGGGGTACAATGAGCAGTTCTTC. Its translation: CASSRPRGGYNEQFF.

The rearrangement joins TRBV7-2 to TRBJ2-3, with D tentatively TRBD2 (5 bases). Germline V gene data show CDR1 as SGHTA and CDR2 as FQGNSA. This CDR3 has 16 amino acids. Deletions cut 1 base from V and 6 bases from J, with 17 bases between. The CDR3 DNA follows: TGTGCCAGCAGCTTAGTGGCTAGCATGGTTAAGGATACGCAGTATTTT. Translating it yields CASSLVASMVKDTQYF.

This clone was recorded a few times. The chain uses TRBV9 and TRBJ2-3; D tentatively fits TRBD1 or TRBD2 (5 bases each). The V end lost 0 bases, the J end lost 1 base, and 21 bases lay between the germline ends. The CDR3 has 19 residues. Per the germline V gene, CDR1 is SGDLS and CDR2 is YYNGEE. The CDR3 loop is CASSVAHGFGGDRTDTQYF. The DNA of the CDR3 is TGTGCCAGCAGCGTAGCTCACGGATTTGGGGGAGATCGCACAGATACGCAGTATTTT.

Only a few counts were recorded for this clone. The chain has TRBV2 and TRBJ2-2, with 11 positions matching TRBD2. The CDR3 runs to 14 residues. Germline loops: CDR1 SNHLY, CDR2 FYNNEI. V lost 4 bases to trimming and J lost 10 bases; unmatched junction nucleotides: 5. The CDR3 DNA sequence: TGTGCCAGCAGTGTGGGACTAGCGGTCCCGGAGCTGTTTTTT. It codes for CASSVGLAVPELFF.

The chain has TRBV6-6 and TRBJ2-7; possibly TRBD1 for D (6 bases). The CDR3 totals 14 residues. Germline CDR1 reads MNHNY; CDR2 reads SVGAGI (reference sequence). Trimming took 0 bases from V and 7 from J, leaving 13 bases between them. The CDR3 bases are TGTGCCAGCAGTTACTCGGGGGCTAGCCTGGAGCAGTACTTC. Protein product: CASSYSGASLEQYF.

This clone was recorded a few times. V gene TRBV5-1 combines with J gene TRBJ2-5; possibly TRBD2 for D (5 bases). V lost 2 bases to trimming and J lost 5 bases, with 10 bases between them. CDR3 length equals 13 residues. Germline V lookup: CDR1 SGHRS, CDR2 YFSETQ. The CDR3 sequence: CASSLVAQETQYF. The CDR3 DNA reads TGCGCCAGCAGCTTAGTAGCGCAGGAGACCCAGTACTTC.

This sequence joins TRBV4-1 and TRBJ1-6, with D unclear. This CDR3 comprises 12 residues. Trimming shortened V by 9 bases and J by 13 bases, and 16 bases separated the two germline ends. Germline CDR1 and CDR2: MGHRA and YSYEKL. The CDR3 is CASGVRASPLHF. CDR3 in DNA: TGCGCCAGTGGGGTCCGGGCTAGTCCCCTCCACTTT.

This clone was detected a few times. This chain joins TRBV7-8 and TRBJ2-7; D possibly corresponds to TRBD1 (5 bases). Trimming shortened V by 1 base and J by 2 bases, and 18 bases separated the two germline ends. Germline V CDR1 and CDR2: SGHVS, FQNEAQ. The CDR3 runs to 17 residues. DNA for the CDR3: TGTGCCAGCAGCTTAGGTTCCGGAGACAGTTATCCCTACGAGCAGTACGTC. Translating gives CASSLGSGDSYPYEQYV.

The chain has TRBV6-5 and TRBJ2-7; 9 nucleotides agree with TRBD2. CDR3 length equals 16 residues. Germline CDR1 reads MNHEY; CDR2 reads SVGAGI. With V trimmed by 0 bases and J by 1 base, 4 bases remained unmatched. In nucleotides, the CDR3 is TGTGCCAGCAGTTACTCGACCGGACTAGCGTCCTACGAGCAGTACTTC. Its translation is CASSYSTGLASYEQYF.

This clone was detected a few times. The V gene is TRBV11-1, the J gene TRBJ2-1; 8 nucleotides line up with TRBD1. V gave up 3 bases and J gave up 5 bases; unmatched junction bases: 6. The CDR3 has 15 residues. Per germline, CDR1 SGHAT and CDR2 FQDESV (reference sequence). The CDR3 region is CASSFSRGQNNEQFF. CDR3 nucleotides: TGTGCCAGCAGCTTCAGCAGGGGGCAAAACAATGAGCAGTTCTTC.